This is a list of T cell receptor beta chains from one sample in a study of blood T cell repertoires in COVID-19. Libraries were prepared by immunoSEQ multiplex PCR; TCRdb keeps only in-frame clonotypes and omits some of them. The sample shows about 190,000 clones, around 85% of them seen only once. Sample: peripheral blood. The receptors shown here come from a man in his 70s with active or convalescent COVID-19. Each CDR3 is given with its conserved first and last residue.

j_call	v_call	cdr3_aa
TRBJ1-5	TRBV6-2/TRBV6-3	CASSNEGARPQHF
TRBJ1-1	TRBV5-1	CASSTAGTGMNTEAFF
TRBJ2-1	TRBV28	CASRTRERGGYNEQFF
TRBJ2-5	TRBV20-1	CSAIRVETQYF
TRBJ1-1	TRBV5-4	CASSIGENTEAFF
TRBJ1-1	TRBV5-1	CASSLQPGNTEAFF
TRBJ1-1	TRBV6-5	CASSYGLDTEAFF
TRBJ2-3	TRBV2	CASAGLADTQYF
TRBJ2-5	TRBV7-2	CASSRGGTETQYF
TRBJ2-5	TRBV6-5	CASSWAGQETQYF
TRBJ1-2	TRBV28	CASSFRGGEVIGYGYTF
TRBJ1-6	TRBV7-8	CASSLTAGGGRSPLHF
TRBJ2-7	TRBV4-3	CASSRATGDPYEQYF
TRBJ2-7	TRBV10-3	CAISEYGGGYEQYF
TRBJ1-2	TRBV18	CASSLQSNYGYTF
TRBJ2-3	TRBV5-4	CASSSGTSGGADTQYF
TRBJ1-5	TRBV28	CASSQGAGNQPQHF